One and the same sample provided the 10 T cell receptor beta chains below, sequenced in a study of blood T cell repertoires in COVID-19 (TCRdb year 2020). Library generation was performed with the immunoSEQ multiplex PCR assay. The table was pulled from immuneACCESS by TCRdb, which kept in-frame rearrangements only. Such tables lose some clones; where checked, under half of the loss comes from unresolved V genes, and the rest has no known cause. The sample table holds tens of thousands of clones, of which roughly nine tenths were seen once. Of the sample, 5.4% falls within the top ten clones. Sequencing was performed on peripheral blood. Receptor source: a human donor in a cohort sampled during active COVID-19.

This chain uses TRBV7-2 with TRBJ2-3, with D possibly matching TRBD2 (6 bases). Looked up from germline, CDR1 is SGHTA and CDR2 is FQGNSA. The V end was cut by 6 bases, the J end by 2 bases, with 12 bases between. CDR3 size: 14 residues. The chain's CDR3 is CASRRLVYTDTQYF. The CDR3 DNA reads as TGTGCCAGCAGGAGACTAGTTTACACAGATACGCAGTATTTT.

The V call is TRBV30, the J call TRBJ1-2, with TRBD1 matching 7 bases. The CDR3 is 15 amino acids. The ends lost 5 bases at V and 0 bases at J; junction bases unmatched: 9. Germline V gene lookup returns CDR1 GTSNPN and CDR2 SVGIG (reference sequence). CDR3: CAWGRDSRTNYGYTF. The CDR3 nucleotides read TGTGCCTGGGGTCGGGACAGCCGGACTAACTATGGCTACACCTTC.

The CDR3 loop is CASSIEAGRRTEAFF. The CDR3 bases are TGTGCCAGTAGTATAGAAGCGGGGAGGAGGACTGAAGCTTTCTTT. The V call is TRBV19, the J call TRBJ1-1; D is undetermined. Trimming cost V 0 bases and J 5 bases, with 13 bases left between them. CDR3 length: 15 residues. Per germline, CDR1 LNHDA and CDR2 SQIVND (reference sequence).

The genes are TRBV4-1 and TRBJ2-5, with 11 bases lining up with TRBD2. The CDR3 is 16 residues long. Trimming removed 0 bases from V and 5 bases from J; junction bases left unmatched: 5. The germline V gene has CDR1 MGHRA and CDR2 YSYEKL. The CDR3 DNA reads TGCGCCAGCAGCCAAGATGGTAGCGGGAGGGATGAGACCCAGTACTTC. Its translation is CASSQDGSGRDETQYF.

This sequence joins TRBV19 and TRBJ1-6, with 7 bases lining up with TRBD1. Trimming at V came to 4 bases and at J to 5 bases, leaving 5 bases not matched to a gene. The germline V gene encodes CDR1 LNHDA and CDR2 SQIVND (reference sequence). The CDR3 contains 15 residues. DNA of the CDR3: TGTGCCAGTAGTAAATTTGGGACAGATAATTCACCCCTCCACTTT. This translates into CASSKFGTDNSPLHF.

The chain is built from TRBV13 and TRBJ2-2, with 9 nucleotides matching TRBD2. This CDR3 comprises 16 residues. With V trimmed by 5 bases and J by 1 base, 5 bases remained unmatched. The germline V gene encodes CDR1 PRHDT and CDR2 FYEKMQ (reference sequence). The CDR3 bases are TGTGCCAGCAGCCCAACAGCGGGGGGGAACACCGGGGAGCTGTTTTTT. It translates to CASSPTAGGNTGELFF.

This clone was picked up one time. CDR3 sequence: CASSLGYMNTEAFF. The CDR3 DNA is TGTGCCAGCAGCTTGGGATACATGAACACTGAAGCTTTCTTT. This rearrangement joins TRBV5-6 to TRBJ1-1; D uncertain. Per the germline V gene, CDR1 is SGHDT and CDR2 is YYEEEE. The V end was cut by 0 bases, the J end by 0 bases, with 6 bases between. The CDR3 has 14 amino acids.

The rearrangement uses TRBV9 and TRBJ2-5, with a possible D match to TRBD2 (7 bases). This CDR3 is built from 15 residues. Germline V gives CDR1 SGDLS, CDR2 YYNGEE. V gave up 4 bases and J gave up 2 bases, with 15 bases separating them. The chain's CDR3 is CASSPVGGDQETQYF. The CDR3 nucleotides are TGTGCCAGCAGCCCGGTAGGGGGGGATCAAGAGACCCAGTACTTC. The variable domain in full, with the rest retrieved from reference TRBV9 and TRBJ2-5, is DSGVTQTPKHLITATGQRVTLRCSPRSGDLSVYWYQQSLDQGLQFLIQYYNGEERAKGNILERFSAQQFPDLHSELNLSSLELGDSALYFCASSPVGGDQETQYFGPGTRLLVL.

Worth noting for this clone: A read error may produce the germline difference seen at one junction end. The genes are TRBV5-1 and TRBJ1-2; D call uncertain. The CDR3 spans 14 residues. The V gene's germline CDR1 is SGHRS and CDR2 YFSETQ. CDR3 region: CASSLETGGGRGSF. The CDR3 coding sequence is TGCGCCAGCAGCTTGGAAACGGGCGGTGGCCGCGGGTCCTTC.

The V gene is TRBV7-2, the J gene TRBJ1-3; D not certain. The CDR3 covers 13 residues. CDR1 is SGHTA and CDR2 is FQGNSA in the germline V gene. Trimming left V 1 base short and J 10 bases short, with 11 bases between. The CDR3 region has the DNA TGTGCCAGCAGCTTAGTAGTATCCGAGACCATATATTTT. This sequence encodes CASSLVVSETIYF.